Listed here is a single T cell receptor (beta chain). The target antigen is unknown. The data were taken from a study of CD8 T cells in ankylosing spondylitis. Study-wide findings and caveats: CD8+ disease-linked clones were present at relatively low frequencies in blood. There were earlier reports of some motif variants in reactive arthritis synovial fluid and blood. Disease-linked clones reportedly showed significant enrichment in matched ankylosing spondylitis synovial fluid. A motif in TCR beta, a set of eight highly homologous variants, appeared characteristic of ankylosing spondylitis blood.

Trimming removed 2 bases at V and 5 bases at J, with 9 bases between. Germline lookup yields CDR1 MNHNS and CDR2 SASEGT. The CDR3 has 13 amino acids. Preparation of TCR beta libraries was done by quantitative 5'-RACE with molecular barcodes. Via MiXCR, TCRdb re-called the 5' RACE reads, giving one row per CDR3 protein. The sample yields roughly 450,000 distinct CDR3 sequences, 25% to 30% seen once. This clonotype originated in a male donor with ankylosing spondylitis. Sequencing was carried out using blood, either unsorted or a sorted T cell fraction (not recorded which). The chain recombines TRBV6-1 with TRBJ1-2; D gene uncertain. The CDR3 nucleotides read TGTGCCAGCAGTGAAATAGGGATTTATGGCTACACCTTC. The encoded protein is CASSEIGIYGYTF.